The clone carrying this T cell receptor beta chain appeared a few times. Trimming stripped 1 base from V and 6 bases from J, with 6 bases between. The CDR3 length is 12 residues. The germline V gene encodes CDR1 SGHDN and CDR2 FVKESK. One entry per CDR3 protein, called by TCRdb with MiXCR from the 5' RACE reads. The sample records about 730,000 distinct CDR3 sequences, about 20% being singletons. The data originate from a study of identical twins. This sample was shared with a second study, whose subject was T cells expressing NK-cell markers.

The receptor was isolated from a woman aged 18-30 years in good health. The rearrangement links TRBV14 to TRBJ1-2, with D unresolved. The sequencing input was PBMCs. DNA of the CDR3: TGTGCCAGCAGCCAAGCCAACCATGGCTACACCTTC. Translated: CASSQANHGYTF.